Listed below are T cell receptor beta chains from one sample, sequenced in a study of T-cell reconstitution after alpha-beta-depleted transplantation in children. TCRdb ran MiXCR on the PCR reads and lists one entry per CDR3 protein. The sample lists 450,000 to 600,000 distinct CDR3 sequences; 13% were seen once. The sequences come from PBMCs, mostly from graft donor cells, collected 360 days after TCRalphabeta/CD19-depleted stem cell transplant. Receptors were obtained from a male patient under 18 who had a stem cell transplant for acute myeloid leukemia, so the T cells may come from the graft donor. Each CDR3 is given with its conserved first and last residue. Some rows have no size entry. The others give once, few or many, or a class for an expanded clone.

CDR3aa,v_gene,j_gene,abundance
CASSLHRGGEYEQYF,TRBV7-8,TRBJ2-7,NA
CAIMRGGLLSGANVLTF,TRBV10-3,TRBJ2-6,few
CASSLTGEFYEQYF,TRBV5-1,TRBJ2-7,few
CASLRGRSPLFF,TRBV7-2,TRBJ2-1,few
CTSSFVTYRDRLRTGELFF,TRBV12-3/TRBV12-4,TRBJ2-2,NA
CASSWERGSNEQFF,TRBV27,TRBJ2-1,NA
CSARGHHNEQFF,TRBV20-1,TRBJ2-1,NA
CASSLSGNGNQPQHF,TRBV5-1,TRBJ1-5,few
CSASGTGSYNEQFF,TRBV20-1,TRBJ2-1,many
CASSLGSGGRTDTQYF,TRBV7-9,TRBJ2-3,many
CSARRRTSGINEQFF,TRBV20-1,TRBJ2-1,NA
CSARRSGTNTGELFF,TRBV20-1,TRBJ2-2,NA
CATSDLSGNSYNEQFF,TRBV24-1,TRBJ2-1,many
CASSADRQETQYF,TRBV5-1,TRBJ2-5,NA
CATVQETQYF,TRBV28,TRBJ2-5,many
CASGLTHTGAENTEAFF,TRBV12-5,TRBJ1-1,NA
CASSRVGLALTGELFF,TRBV11-2,TRBJ2-2,NA
CASRRTGRGDTQYF,TRBV16,TRBJ2-3,NA
CASSPPTWTGELFF,TRBV28,TRBJ2-2,NA
CASSFQRERLTRTDTQYF,TRBV9,TRBJ2-3,NA
CASSLRLAGMREPYEQYF,TRBV11-2,TRBJ2-7,few
CASSPLYNTEAFF,TRBV18,TRBJ1-1,many
CASSLYAAEKLFF,TRBV7-3,TRBJ1-4,NA
CASRRVGGIGNTIYF,TRBV4-1,TRBJ1-3,few
CASSDSGNTGELFF,TRBV6-4,TRBJ2-2,few
CAISEAGKETQYF,TRBV10-3,TRBJ2-5,once
CASSEPGGHTGELFF,TRBV2,TRBJ2-2,few
CASSVPRSGEQYF,TRBV9,TRBJ2-7,NA
CSARGLMQPQHF,TRBV20-1,TRBJ1-5,NA
CASSQALRQGTLQETQYF,TRBV4-3,TRBJ2-5,few
CASSYRRGPNQPQHF,TRBV6-5,TRBJ1-5,many
CAWSWTNYEQYF,TRBV30,TRBJ2-7,many
CASRYTPSGETQYF,TRBV5-1,TRBJ2-5,NA
CATSRYPMNTEAFF,TRBV15,TRBJ1-1,many
CASSVSGRDTYEQYF,TRBV28,TRBJ2-7,NA
CASRARYYEQYF,TRBV28,TRBJ2-7,few
CSARDWARANSPLHF,TRBV20-1,TRBJ1-6,NA
CASSPRTPLYEQYF,TRBV6-2/TRBV6-3,TRBJ2-7,many
CASSSPPGYNEQFF,TRBV7-3,TRBJ2-1,few
CASSQGPRREQFF,TRBV14,TRBJ2-1,many
CASSQEVSGLAGDSDQYF,TRBV4-3,TRBJ2-7,NA
CASSSRKRGTDTQYF,TRBV7-9,TRBJ2-3,few
CASSTSQGLAGVYEQYF,TRBV28,TRBJ2-7,few
CATSSSRRFSGNTIYF,TRBV15,TRBJ1-3,NA
CASSLTVYYEQYF,TRBV28,TRBJ2-7,few
CAISDRRELGTGELFF,TRBV10-3,TRBJ2-2,many
CAISESTKREVSYEQYF,TRBV10-3,TRBJ2-7,few
CASSPTLAGGEQYF,TRBV18,TRBJ2-7,NA
CASSQRGTGARNTEAFF,TRBV14,TRBJ1-1,few
CASSQGGGRYNEQFF,TRBV3-1,TRBJ2-1,few
CASHIGGEQFF,TRBV7-2,TRBJ2-1,few
CATSRRTGPYSNQPQHF,TRBV15,TRBJ1-5,few
CSAQFRLAGISLLYNEQFF,TRBV20-1,TRBJ2-1,few
CASSPSWVPGNTIYF,TRBV4-2,TRBJ1-3,NA
CASSLPGLAGGYNEQFF,TRBV5-1,TRBJ2-1,few
CATSDLALSPDTQYF,TRBV24-1,TRBJ2-3,NA
CASTRLVWETQYF,TRBV6-2/TRBV6-3,TRBJ2-5,few
CASSLMGPGTHEQFF,TRBV7-3,TRBJ2-1,NA
CASRPLSGESYNEQFF,TRBV12-3/TRBV12-4,TRBJ2-1,few